Each of the 13 T cell receptor beta chains below was sequenced from the same sample in a study of OX40 agonist ivuxolimab in advanced cancers. The protocol was immunoSEQ multiplex PCR, while the TCRdb copy is restricted to in-frame clones and leaves out a portion. The repertoire holds over 100,000 clones, with 90% as singletons. Sequenced here: CD4+ or CD8+ T cells sorted from blood, sampled in a trial of the OX40 agonist ivuxolimab. These receptors were taken from an adult with an advanced solid tumor such as melanoma, head and neck, liver or kidney cancer.

The chain is built from TRBV7-9 and TRBJ1-2, with D perhaps matching TRBD1 (6 bases). Germline loops: CDR1 SEHNR, CDR2 FQNEAQ (reference sequence). The CDR3 covers 13 residues. V was shortened by 1 base and J by 6 bases, with 9 bases between the two germline ends. The CDR3 sequence is CASSLGTAHGYTF. Written as DNA, the CDR3 is TGTGCCAGCAGCTTAGGGACAGCTCATGGCTACACCTTC.

This clone showed up just once. The chain joins TRBV5-4 to TRBJ2-3; 7 bases are a match to TRBD1. The CDR3 spans 14 residues. Germline V CDR1 and CDR2: SGHNT, YYREEE (reference sequence). The V segment lost 4 bases and the J segment 4 bases; nucleotides outside the gene matches: 6. CDR3 nucleotide sequence: TGTGCCAGCAGCAGAACAGGGGTAGCAGATACGCAGTATTTT. It encodes CASSRTGVADTQYF. Full variable domain (rest looked up from reference TRBV5-4 and TRBJ2-3): ETGVTQSPTHLIKTRGQQVTLRCSSQSGHNTVSWYQQALGQGPQFIFQYYREEENGRGNFPPRFSGLQFPNYSSELNVNALELDDSALYLCASSRTGVADTQYFGPGTRLTVL.

The CDR3 region is CASTLNRGNTEAFF. CDR3 nucleotides: TGCGCCAGCACCCTAAACAGGGGGAACACTGAAGCTTTCTTT. The J gene is TRBJ1-1, the V gene TRBV5-1, with 7 positions matching TRBD1. Trimming took 6 bases from V and 1 from J; bases not matched to a gene: 6. The germline gives CDR1 SGHRS, CDR2 YFSETQ. The CDR3 extends over 14 amino acids.

The V call is TRBV2, the J call TRBJ2-7; TRBD2 aligns across 8 bases. The CDR3 has 14 amino acids. V shed 7 bases and J 1 base; nucleotides not matched to a gene: 6. Germline V gives CDR1 SNHLY, CDR2 FYNNEI. The chain's CDR3 is CASKWKRESYEQYF. CDR3 DNA sequence: TGTGCCAGCAAGTGGAAGCGGGAGTCCTACGAGCAGTACTTC.

The chain is built from TRBV5-1 and TRBJ1-6; 10 bases align to TRBD1. Germline V gene lookup returns CDR1 SGHRS and CDR2 YFSETQ. This CDR3 region has 16 residues. The junction had 8 bases not matched to a gene; V was cut back by 4 bases and J by 7 bases. CDR3 DNA sequence: TGCGCCAGCAGCCCGGGAGGGACAGGGGACAATTCACCCCTCCACTTT. It is translated as CASSPGGTGDNSPLHF. The full variable domain, rest sourced from reference TRBV5-1 and TRBJ1-6, is KAGVTQTPRYLIKTRGQQVTLSCSPISGHRSVSWYQQTPGQGLQFLFEYFSETQRNKGNFPGRFSGRQFSNSRSEMNVSTLELGDSALYLCASSPGGTGDNSPLHFGNGTRLTVT.

This clone has only a few counts. This chain joins TRBV11-2 and TRBJ1-2; TRBD1 is a possible D gene (5 bases). V was clipped by 4 bases and J by 4 bases, with 16 bases between them. Germline-derived CDR1 and CDR2 are SGHAT and FQNNGV. This CDR3 has 15 amino acids. Here the CDR3 reads CASSSMGPIPYGYTF. In nucleotides, the CDR3 is TGTGCCAGCAGCTCGATGGGACCGATCCCCTATGGCTACACCTTC.

The chain carries TRBV9 and TRBJ1-2; 10 nucleotides agree with TRBD1. This CDR3 has 16 residues. V gave up 3 bases and J gave up 5 bases; unmatched junction bases: 10. Germline CDR1 is SGDLS and CDR2 is YYNGEE. This CDR3 is CASSEGTGALKYGYTF. In nucleotides, the CDR3 is TGTGCCAGCAGCGAGGGGACAGGGGCCCTTAAGTATGGCTACACCTTC. The full variable domain, completed using reference TRBV9 and TRBJ1-2, is DSGVTQTPKHLITATGQRVTLRCSPRSGDLSVYWYQQSLDQGLQFLIQYYNGEERAKGNILERFSAQQFPDLHSELNLSSLELGDSALYFCASSEGTGALKYGYTFGSGTRLTVV.

Written as DNA, the CDR3 is TGCAGCGTTGATGGGCAATACGAGCAGTACTTC. Amino acid sequence: CSVDGQYEQYF. The chain couples TRBV29-1 to TRBJ2-7; D gene ambiguous. Germline V lookup: CDR1 SQVTM, CDR2 ANQGSEA. Trimming took off 3 bases at V and 4 bases at J, with 7 bases between the two ends. The CDR3 length is 11 residues.

This sequence joins TRBV27 and TRBJ2-7, with D tentatively TRBD1 or TRBD2 (7 bases each). CDR3 length equals 16 residues. Trimming took off 3 bases at V and 4 bases at J, with 19 bases between the two ends. Germline loops: CDR1 MNHEY, CDR2 SMNVEV (reference sequence). This CDR3 reads CASSLGRVGQSYEQYF. In nucleotides, the CDR3 is TGTGCCAGCAGTTTGGGGAGGGTGGGACAGTCTTACGAGCAGTACTTC.

The chain has TRBV15 and TRBJ2-3; D is perhaps TRBD1 or TRBD2 (5 bases each). The CDR3 spans 15 residues. CDR1 and CDR2 (germline): LNHNV, YYDKDF (reference sequence). V was trimmed by 5 bases and J by 8 bases, leaving 20 bases between them. CDR3: CATSPPPPGTGTQYF. Here the CDR3 DNA reads TGTGCCACCAGCCCCCCGCCCCCCGGGACGGGTACGCAGTATTTT.

J is TRBJ2-7 and V is TRBV11-3; 10 bases match TRBD1. The germline V gene encodes CDR1 SGHNT and CDR2 YENEEA. Losses at the gene ends were 3 bases for V and 2 bases for J; bases not matched to a gene: 4. The CDR3 contains 15 residues. For the CDR3, the DNA is TGTGCCAGCAGCTTGGGGACAGGGGATACCTACGAGCAGTACTTC. Encoded protein: CASSLGTGDTYEQYF.

The chain combines TRBV5-1 with TRBJ2-1; 14 nucleotides match TRBD2. The V gene's germline CDR1 is SGHRS and CDR2 YFSETQ. Trimming at V came to 2 bases and at J to 1 base, leaving 5 bases not matched to a gene. CDR3 size: 18 residues. CDR3 in amino acids: CASSLGTSGRKSYNEQFF. CDR3 in DNA: TGCGCCAGCAGCTTAGGGACTAGCGGGAGAAAGTCCTACAATGAGCAGTTCTTC.

This clone showed up just once. V and J are TRBV28 and TRBJ2-7; TRBD1 might be the D (6 bases). The CDR3 length is 13 residues. V shed 6 bases and J shed 1 base, with 10 bases lying between them. Germline CDR1 and CDR2: MDHEN and SYDVKM. This chain's CDR3 is CASRITGSYEQYF. CDR3 DNA sequence: TGTGCCAGCAGAATCACAGGGTCCTACGAGCAGTACTTC.